This T cell receptor beta chain was retrieved from a study of breast tumors, draining lymph nodes, adjacent tissues. The trim removed 8 bases at V and 5 bases at J, leaving 8 bases unmatched. Germline loops: CDR1 MGHDK, CDR2 SYGVNS. The CDR3 spans 14 residues. One entry per CDR3 protein, called by TCRdb with MiXCR from the multiplex PCR reads. The table has about 47,000 distinct CDR3 sequences, 20% to 25% seen once. The sample taken for sequencing was breast tumor tissue. The chain employs TRBV25-1 and TRBJ2-1; TRBD2 matches 8 bases. The sequence derives from a female donor with breast cancer. Some clones in this sample may be carry-over from other donors' samples. The CDR3: CASSGRGGHNEQFF. The CDR3 DNA reads as TGTGCCAGCTCCGGTCGGGGGGGGCACAATGAGCAGTTCTTC.